These 19 T cell receptor beta chains came from one sample sequenced in a study of T cells expressing NK-cell markers. TCRdb re-called the 5' RACE reads; one entry per CDR3 protein, DNA not given. The sample yields roughly 280,000 distinct CDR3 sequences, of which the top ten take up approximately 0.41%. The sequenced sample consisted of blood T cells: a sorted CD56 or NKG2C T cell subset, CD4+ or CD8+ T cells, or bulk PBMC T cells (not recorded which). These receptors were taken from a man between 18 and 29 years old in good health.

The rearrangement links TRBV10-3 to TRBJ2-5; TCRdb names TRBD1, which stays unverified in the absence of DNA. CDR1 and CDR2 (germline): ENHRY, SYGVKD. The CDR3 spans 14 residues. The CDR3: CAIRKTASQETQYF.

The chain has TRBV20-1 and TRBJ2-1; TCRdb calls TRBD1, which cannot be checked without DNA. The CDR3 sequence is 14 residues long. Germline V CDR1 and CDR2: DFQATT, SNEGSKA (reference sequence). The CDR3 protein is CSARTGQGAYEQFF.

V gene TRBV10-3 combines with J gene TRBJ2-3. Germline V gives CDR1 ENHRY, CDR2 SYGVKD. CDR3 length: 15 amino acids. The CDR3 loop reads CAISDSLTGTDTQYF.

The rearrangement links TRBV10-3 to TRBJ2-7; TCRdb picks TRBD2, but there is no DNA to check that call. CDR3 length: 15 residues. Germline CDR1 reads ENHRY; CDR2 reads SYGVKD. CDR3 loop: CAISAPSSALYEQYF.

J is TRBJ2-1 and V is TRBV6-5; TCRdb indicates TRBD1, and absent DNA this call remains unverified. Germline V gene lookup returns CDR1 MNHEY and CDR2 SVGAGI. The CDR3 runs 16 residues. CDR3 sequence: CASSYSGTGRYNEQFF.

The rearrangement uses TRBV9 and TRBJ2-3; TCRdb returns TRBD2, unconfirmable since there is no DNA. CDR3 length equals 15 residues. The germline gives CDR1 SGDLS, CDR2 YYNGEE. CDR3 amino acids: CASSVGGGSTDTQYF.

The genes are TRBV27 and TRBJ2-7; TCRdb picks TRBD1, but there is no DNA to check that call. This CDR3 region has 13 residues. Germline assignment: CDR1 MNHEY and CDR2 SMNVEV (reference sequence). This chain's CDR3 is CASGQGVTYEQYF.

The rearrangement links TRBV25-1 to TRBJ1-1. The CDR3 is 14 amino acids. Germline V gene lookup returns CDR1 MGHDK and CDR2 SYGVNS. The CDR3 region is CAVGCRQRNTEAFF.

V usage is TRBV20-1 and J usage is TRBJ2-3; the D call of TRBD1 rests on TCRdb alone, since no DNA is present to check it. The germline V gene encodes CDR1 DFQATT and CDR2 SNEGSKA (reference sequence). The CDR3 length is 11 residues. CDR3 region: CSARGTGAQYF.

J is TRBJ1-2 and V is TRBV7-8; TCRdb designates TRBD1, a call that cannot be tested without DNA. The CDR3 spans 14 residues. Germline V gives CDR1 SGHVS, CDR2 FQNEAQ. CDR3 protein: CASSGGGQGSGYTF.

The chain joins TRBV5-1 to TRBJ1-3. Germline V gene lookup returns CDR1 SGHRS and CDR2 YFSETQ. This CDR3 spans 12 amino acids. The CDR3 loop is CASSPAGNTIYF. Supplemented by reference TRBV5-1 and TRBJ1-3, the full variable domain reads KAGVTQTPRYLIKTRGQQVTLSCSPISGHRSVSWYQQTPGQGLQFLFEYFSETQRNKGNFPGRFSGRQFSNSRSEMNVSTLELGDSALYLCASSPAGNTIYFGEGSWLTVV.

The gene calls are TRBV7-2 and TRBJ1-6. The CDR3 spans 15 residues. The V gene's germline CDR1 is SGHTA and CDR2 FQGNSA. CDR3 sequence reads: CASSLDQVRNSPLHF.

The rearrangement links TRBV2 to TRBJ2-7; the TRBD1 assignment by TCRdb is unverifiable without DNA. CDR3 size: 14 residues. Germline CDR1 is SNHLY and CDR2 is FYNNEI. The CDR3 spells CASSKQGQGEPPYF.

The chain recombines TRBV6-1 with TRBJ1-2; TCRdb selects TRBD1, and the lack of DNA leaves this call unchecked. Germline CDR1 and CDR2: MNHNS and SASEGT. This CDR3 has 12 amino acids. CDR3 amino acids: CASSPGGTGYTF.

J is TRBJ2-7 and V is TRBV5-1; TCRdb's D gene call, TRBD2, goes unchecked for lack of DNA. This CDR3 is 16 amino acids long. Germline values: CDR1 SGHRS, CDR2 YFSETQ. The chain's CDR3 is CASSLIAGGLSYEQYF.

The chain uses TRBV19 and TRBJ2-1; the TRBD1 assignment by TCRdb is unverifiable without DNA. The length of the CDR3 is 17 residues. CDR1 is LNHDA and CDR2 is SQIVND in the germline V gene (reference sequence). This chain's CDR3 is CASSIAQPPRGHNEQFF.

V is TRBV24-1 and J is TRBJ1-1. Germline V CDR1 and CDR2: KGHDR, SFDVKD. The CDR3 runs 14 residues. The CDR3 is CATSDLTESAEAFF.

V gene TRBV7-2 combines with J gene TRBJ1-5; TCRdb calls TRBD1, which cannot be checked without DNA. The CDR3 totals 16 residues. The germline V gene encodes CDR1 SGHTA and CDR2 FQGNSA. The CDR3 reads CASSLGTGGGSQPQHF.

J is TRBJ2-1 and V is TRBV6-2 or TRBV6-3. The CDR3 length is 11 residues. Germline assignment: CDR1 MNHEY and CDR2 SVGEGT. The CDR3 reads CASSNLNEQFF.